This T cell receptor (beta chain) was retrieved from a study of shared clonotypes between healthy human individuals. In the case of this clone: Antigen unknown.

Libraries were prepared by immunoSEQ multiplex PCR; TCRdb keeps only in-frame clonotypes and omits some of them. The table records around 1.5 million clones, nearly 99% of them present only once. General observations from the study: Blood alone was sampled, and tissue repertoires likely differ.

The CDR3 extends over 15 amino acids. Germline CDR1 is MRHNA and CDR2 is SNTAGT. V was clipped by 6 bases and J by 3 bases; unmatched bases: 4. Splitting of CD4+ cells produced CD45RA+ naive and CD45RA-negative memory subsets. Sequenced sample: naive CD4+ T cells sorted from blood. Subset meaning: CD45RA+ positively selected. The chain has TRBV6-4 and TRBJ2-2; 10 positions match TRBD2. The receptor was derived from a man younger than 40 in good health. The CDR3 DNA sequence: TGTGCCAGCAGAGTTCTAGCGGGAGACACCGGGGAGCTGTTTTTT. As protein: CASRVLAGDTGELFF.